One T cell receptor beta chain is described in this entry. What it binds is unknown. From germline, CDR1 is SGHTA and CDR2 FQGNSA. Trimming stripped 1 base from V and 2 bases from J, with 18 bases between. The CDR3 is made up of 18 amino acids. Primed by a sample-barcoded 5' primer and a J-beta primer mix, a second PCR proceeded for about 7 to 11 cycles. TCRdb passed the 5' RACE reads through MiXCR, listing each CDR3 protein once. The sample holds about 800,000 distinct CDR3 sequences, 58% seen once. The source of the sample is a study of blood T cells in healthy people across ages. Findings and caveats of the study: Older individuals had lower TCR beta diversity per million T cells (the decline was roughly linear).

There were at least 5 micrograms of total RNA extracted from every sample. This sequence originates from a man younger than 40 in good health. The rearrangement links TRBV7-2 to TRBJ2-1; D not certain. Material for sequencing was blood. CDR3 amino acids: CASSLGGSVARPYNEQFF. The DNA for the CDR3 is TGTGCCAGCAGCTTAGGGGGTTCGGTGGCACGACCCTACAATGAGCAGTTCTTC.